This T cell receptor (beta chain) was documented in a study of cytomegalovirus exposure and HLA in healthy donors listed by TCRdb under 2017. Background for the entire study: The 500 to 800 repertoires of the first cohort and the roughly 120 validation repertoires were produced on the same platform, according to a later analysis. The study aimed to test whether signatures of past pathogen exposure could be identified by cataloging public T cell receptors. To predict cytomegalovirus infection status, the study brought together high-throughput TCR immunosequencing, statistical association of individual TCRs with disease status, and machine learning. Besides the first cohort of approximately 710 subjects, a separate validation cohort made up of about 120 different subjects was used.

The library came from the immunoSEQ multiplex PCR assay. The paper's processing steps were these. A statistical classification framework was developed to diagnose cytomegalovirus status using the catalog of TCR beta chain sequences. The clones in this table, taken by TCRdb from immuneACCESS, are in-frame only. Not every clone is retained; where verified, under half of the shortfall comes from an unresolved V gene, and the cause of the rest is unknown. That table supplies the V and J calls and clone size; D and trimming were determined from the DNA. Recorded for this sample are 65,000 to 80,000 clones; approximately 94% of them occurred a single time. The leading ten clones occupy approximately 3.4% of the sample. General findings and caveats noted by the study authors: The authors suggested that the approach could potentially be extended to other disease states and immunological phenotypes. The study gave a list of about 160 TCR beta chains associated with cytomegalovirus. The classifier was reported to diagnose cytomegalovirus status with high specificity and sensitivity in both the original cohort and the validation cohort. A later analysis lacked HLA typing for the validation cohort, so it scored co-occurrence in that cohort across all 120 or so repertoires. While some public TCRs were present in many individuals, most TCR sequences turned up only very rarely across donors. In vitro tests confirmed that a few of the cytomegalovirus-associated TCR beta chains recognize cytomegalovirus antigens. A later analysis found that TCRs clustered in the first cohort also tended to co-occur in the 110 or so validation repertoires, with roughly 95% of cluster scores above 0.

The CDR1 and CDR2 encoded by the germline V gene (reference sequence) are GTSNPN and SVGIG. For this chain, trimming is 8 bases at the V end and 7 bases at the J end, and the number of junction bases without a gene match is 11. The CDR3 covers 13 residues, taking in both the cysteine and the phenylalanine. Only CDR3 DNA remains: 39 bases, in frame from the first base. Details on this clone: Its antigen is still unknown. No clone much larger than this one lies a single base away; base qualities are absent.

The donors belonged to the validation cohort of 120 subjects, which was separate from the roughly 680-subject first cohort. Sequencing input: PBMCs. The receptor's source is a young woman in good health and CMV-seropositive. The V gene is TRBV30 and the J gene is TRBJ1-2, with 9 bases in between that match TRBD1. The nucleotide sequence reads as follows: TGTGCCAAAAGGGGGACAGGGCGGGTTGGCTACACCTTC. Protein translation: CAKRGTGRVGYTF. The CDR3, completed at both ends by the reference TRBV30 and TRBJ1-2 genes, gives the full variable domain SQTIHQWPATLVQPVGSPLSLECTVEGTSNPNLYWYRQAAGRGLQLLFYSVGIGQISSEVPQNLSASRPQDRQFILSSKKLLLSDSGFYLCAKRGTGRVGYTFGSGTRLTVV.